The clone carrying this TCR beta chain has at least ten counts. The antigen is undetermined. This sample stems from a study of CD8 T cells in ankylosing spondylitis. Whole-study findings and limits: Reportedly, disease-linked clones are significantly enriched in ankylosing spondylitis patients' matched synovial fluid. In reactive arthritis synovial fluid and blood, some motif variants had been reported before. About eight highly homologous variants made up a TCR beta motif that seemed to typify ankylosing spondylitis blood.

Libraries for TCR beta were made by quantitative 5'-RACE with molecular barcodes. TCRdb itself ran the 5' RACE reads through MiXCR, one entry per CDR3 protein. The data hold roughly 120,000 distinct CDR3 sequences, with around 7% observed a single time. The length of the CDR3 is 10 residues. Trimming cost V 5 bases and J 7 bases, with 5 bases left between them. Germline-derived CDR1 and CDR2 are SQVTM and ANQGSEA. This chain uses TRBV29-1 with TRBJ2-2; no firm D call. The sample taken for sequencing was blood, either unsorted or a sorted T cell fraction (not recorded which). The origin of this receptor is a male donor with ankylosing spondylitis or in good health (not recorded which). This chain's CDR3 is CSVFGGELFF. The CDR3, as DNA: TGCAGCGTTTTTGGCGGGGAGCTGTTTTTT.